Below, 20 T cell receptor beta chains from the same sample are listed, as sequenced in a study of a mutant IDH1 vaccine in newly diagnosed glioma. As for time point: week 11, during vaccination. All doses held 300 ug of mutant IDH1 20-mer peptide, with topical imiquimod. Profiled with immunoSEQ multiplex PCR; TCRdb holds only in-frame clones, not every one. The repertoire includes 110,000 or so clones, approximately 87% of them detected once, and under 0.8% sits in the top ten. These receptors' antigens are unknown. Sequencing was performed on PBMCs, taken from a glioma patient whose treatment included an IDH1 peptide vaccine. The receptors come from a woman between 50 and 59 years old with glioma.

This clone was seen more than once but under ten times. The chain combines TRBV27 with TRBJ1-5; D is ambiguous. V was trimmed by 6 bases and J by 7 bases, leaving 10 bases between them. Germline V CDR1 and CDR2: MNHEY, SMNVEV (reference sequence). The CDR3 totals 12 residues. CDR3: CASRTIGQPQHF. The DNA for the CDR3 is TGTGCCAGCAGGACTATAGGGCAGCCCCAGCATTTT.

This rearrangement joins TRBV5-4 to TRBJ1-1; D might be TRBD1 (5 bases). Germline V gives CDR1 SGHNT, CDR2 YYREEE (reference sequence). CDR3 length: 18 amino acids. The germline V and J ends were trimmed by 4 bases and 1 base, with 23 bases remaining between them. CDR3 DNA sequence: TGTGCCAGCAGCCCGGGACTGAGACAATCCTCCTCGAACACTGAAGCTTTCTTT. It translates to CASSPGLRQSSSNTEAFF.

CDR3 loop: CSAPTSGWEQYF. The CDR3 DNA reads TGCAGCGCCCCGACTAGTGGTTGGGAGCAGTACTTC. V and J are TRBV29-1 and TRBJ2-7; D may be TRBD2 (6 bases). CDR3 length equals 12 residues. Germline CDR1 SQVTM, CDR2 ANQGSEA. The V end was cut by 7 bases, the J end by 7 bases, with 17 bases between.

V gene TRBV19 combines with J gene TRBJ2-1; D is uncertain. Trimming took 9 bases from V and 7 from J, leaving 22 bases between them. CDR1 is LNHDA, CDR2 SQIVND, per germline (reference sequence). The CDR3 sequence is 15 residues long. The CDR3 bases are TGTGCCAGGCTGCGGTACAGAACCCCGCGGAATGAGCAGTTCTTC. Its protein product is CARLRYRTPRNEQFF. Using reference TRBV19 and TRBJ2-1 for the parts outside the CDR3, the full variable domain is DGGITQSPKYLFRKEGQNVTLSCEQNLNHDAMYWYRQDPGQGLRLIYYSQIVNDFQKGDIAEGYSVSREKKESFPLTVTSAQKNPTAFYLCARLRYRTPRNEQFFGPGTRLTVL.

V gene TRBV30 combines with J gene TRBJ2-7; tentatively, D is TRBD2 (6 bases). The CDR3 loop spans 13 amino acids. Germline CDR1 and CDR2: GTSNPN and SVGIG (reference sequence). The germline V and J ends were trimmed by 0 bases and 2 bases, with 8 bases remaining between them. Here the CDR3 reads CAWSVGGTYEQYF. In DNA form, the CDR3 reads TGTGCCTGGAGTGTGGGGGGAACCTACGAGCAGTACTTC.

The CDR3 loop is CASSTDVGELFF. The CDR3 region has the DNA TGTGCCAGCAGCACTGATGTCGGGGAGCTGTTTTTT. V usage is TRBV7-9 and J usage is TRBJ2-2; D unresolved. Germline CDR1 is SEHNR and CDR2 is FQNEAQ (reference sequence). V lost 5 bases and J lost 7, with 8 bases in between. The CDR3 is 12 amino acids. The full variable domain, its missing parts supplied by reference TRBV7-9 and TRBJ2-2, is DTGVSQNPRHKITKRGQNVTFRCDPISEHNRLYWYRQTLGQGPEFLTYFQNEAQLEKSRLLSDRFSAERPKGSFSTLEIQRTEQGDSAMYLCASSTDVGELFFGEGSRLTVL.

The V and J genes are TRBV6-5 and TRBJ1-4; D might be TRBD1 (5 bases). Trimming left V 10 bases short and J 7 bases short, with 19 bases between. Germline V gene lookup returns CDR1 MNHEY and CDR2 SVGAGI. The CDR3 has 14 residues. CDR3 sequence: CATFQGRGVEKLFF. As DNA, the CDR3 is TGTGCCACATTCCAGGGTAGGGGAGTTGAAAAACTGTTTTTT.

This chain links TRBV7-2 with TRBJ1-5; D is ambiguous. Germline CDR1 SGHTA, CDR2 FQGNSA. V was clipped by 1 base and J by 4 bases, with 14 bases between them. This CDR3 is built from 16 residues. CDR3 DNA: TGTGCCAGCAGCTTAGTATTCTCGGGGATTAATCAGCCCCAGCATTTT. This translates into CASSLVFSGINQPQHF. The full variable domain, its missing parts supplied by reference TRBV7-2 and TRBJ1-5, is GAGVSQSPSNKVTEKGKDVELRCDPISGHTALYWYRQSLGQGLEFLIYFQGNSAPDKSGLPSDRFSAERTGGSVSTLTIQRTQQEDSAVYLCASSLVFSGINQPQHFGDGTRLSIL.

The J gene is TRBJ1-2, the V gene TRBV28; TRBD1 agrees at 7 bases. Losses at the gene ends were 6 bases for V and 5 bases for J; bases not matched to a gene: 12. Germline V gives CDR1 MDHEN, CDR2 SYDVKM. The CDR3 spans 15 residues. The CDR3 spells CASSFSTGATYGYTF. CDR3 coding DNA: TGTGCCAGCAGCTTTTCTACAGGGGCAACTTATGGCTACACCTTC.

CDR3 sequence: CASSTQTSGHNEQFF. The CDR3 coding sequence is TGTGCCAGCAGTACCCAGACTAGCGGCCACAATGAGCAGTTCTTC. The chain has TRBV6-5 and TRBJ2-1; 9 positions match TRBD2. CDR3 size: 15 residues. From germline, CDR1 is MNHEY and CDR2 SVGAGI. V was clipped by 5 bases and J by 5 bases; unmatched bases: 7.

J is TRBJ2-2 and V is TRBV7-9, with 9 positions matching TRBD1. Germline V gives CDR1 SEHNR, CDR2 FQNEAQ (reference sequence). This CDR3 has 12 amino acids. V was clipped by 7 bases and J by 7 bases; unmatched bases: 1. The CDR3 sequence is CASNRGRGELFF. CDR3 nucleotide sequence: TGTGCCAGCAACAGGGGGCGCGGGGAGCTGTTTTTT. Variable domain in full (rest from reference TRBV7-9 and TRBJ2-2): DTGVSQNPRHKITKRGQNVTFRCDPISEHNRLYWYRQTLGQGPEFLTYFQNEAQLEKSRLLSDRFSAERPKGSFSTLEIQRTEQGDSAMYLCASNRGRGELFFGEGSRLTVL.

The rearrangement uses TRBV28 and TRBJ1-2; D remains ambiguous. This CDR3 is 14 amino acids long. From germline, CDR1 is MDHEN and CDR2 SYDVKM. Trimming shortened V by 2 bases and J by 0 bases, and 7 bases separated the two germline ends. The CDR3 bases are TGTGCCAGCAGTTTACGGACCGCTAACTATGGCTACACCTTC. As protein: CASSLRTANYGYTF.

The chain recombines TRBV28 with TRBJ1-2; tentative D call: TRBD1 (5 bases). The CDR3 length is 12 residues. Trimming shortened V by 4 bases and J by 6 bases, and 9 bases separated the two germline ends. Germline CDR1 and CDR2: MDHEN and SYDVKM. The CDR3 sequence: CASSSQGHGYTF. The DNA of the CDR3 is TGTGCCAGCAGTTCGCAGGGTCATGGCTACACCTTC.

The chain is built from TRBV5-1 and TRBJ1-1; unclear D gene. This CDR3 has 15 amino acids. Trimming took off 1 base at V and 0 bases at J, with 10 bases between the two ends. Germline V gene lookup returns CDR1 SGHRS and CDR2 YFSETQ. CDR3 loop: CASSLSDGLNTEAFF. CDR3 DNA: TGCGCCAGCAGCTTGTCAGACGGCCTGAACACTGAAGCTTTCTTT.

The chain carries TRBV6-9 and TRBJ2-1, with 10 bases fitting TRBD1. V was clipped by 6 bases and J by 6 bases; unmatched bases: 8. The CDR3 is 15 amino acids. Per the germline V gene, CDR1 is MNHGY and CDR2 is SVAAGI. CDR3 sequence: CASRPRTGGGNEQFF. The CDR3 region has the DNA TGTGCCAGCAGACCACGGACAGGGGGGGGCAATGAGCAGTTCTTC.

This rearrangement joins TRBV6-1 to TRBJ2-7; possibly TRBD1 or TRBD2 for D (5 bases each). With 4 bases removed from V and 2 bases from J, the gap between germline ends came to 18 bases. Germline-derived CDR1 and CDR2 are MNHNS and SASEGT. The CDR3 is 16 amino acids. In nucleotides, the CDR3 is TGTGCCAGCAGTGCCTCCGAGGGGACGGTGACCTACGAGCAGTACTTC. Residues: CASSASEGTVTYEQYF.

The chain carries TRBV5-8 and TRBJ1-5; no clear D gene. Trimming stripped 1 base from V and 0 bases from J, with 8 bases between. The CDR3 sequence is 15 residues long. Per the germline V gene, CDR1 is SGHTS and CDR2 is YDEGEE. Here the CDR3 reads CASSLLDYSNQPQHF. The DNA of the CDR3 is TGTGCCAGCAGCTTGTTGGATTATAGCAATCAGCCCCAGCATTTT.

The chain links TRBV28 to TRBJ2-7; a weak D match, TRBD1 (5 bases). The CDR3 spans 17 residues. V was cut by 3 bases and J by 5 bases, with 23 bases left in between. In germline, CDR1 is MDHEN, CDR2 SYDVKM. Written as DNA, the CDR3 is TGTGCCAGCAGTTTCCCCAGCTTCAGGGTTTCCGTCGACGAGCAGTACTTC. It yields the protein CASSFPSFRVSVDEQYF.

The genes are TRBV11-3 and TRBJ2-1, with 9 bases fitting TRBD1. CDR3 length equals 15 residues. Losses at the gene ends were 3 bases for V and 4 bases for J; bases not matched to a gene: 4. Per the germline V gene, CDR1 is SGHNT and CDR2 is YENEEA. The chain's CDR3 is CASSLGTGIYNEQFF. The CDR3 DNA follows: TGTGCCAGCAGCTTGGGGACAGGGATTTACAATGAGCAGTTCTTC. Looking up the rest from reference TRBV11-3 and TRBJ2-1 gives the full variable domain: EAGVVQSPRYKIIEKKQPVAFWCNPISGHNTLYWYLQNLGQGPELLIRYENEEAVDDSQLPKDRFSAERLKGVDSTLKIQPAELGDSAVYLCASSLGTGIYNEQFFGPGTRLTVL.

This clone showed up just once. The chain uses TRBV28 and TRBJ1-1, with 10 bases identical to TRBD1. Germline lookup yields CDR1 MDHEN and CDR2 SYDVKM. The CDR3 covers 15 residues. The trim removed 4 bases at V and 7 bases at J, leaving 9 bases unmatched. CDR3 protein: CASSSPGTGENEAFF. The CDR3 DNA is TGTGCCAGCAGTTCCCCCGGGACAGGGGAGAATGAAGCTTTCTTT.